The subject of this entry is one TCR beta chain. No cognate antigen has been identified for it. No much larger clone is present one base from it, and per-base qualities are unavailable. The collaborating institutions used their own protocols to collect whole blood in K2EDTA tubes. For TCRbeta analysis, collaborator samples were shipped as frozen whole blood, as isolated PBMCs, or as DNA extracted from either sample type. This record comes from a study of blood T cell repertoires in COVID-19 (dated by TCRdb to about 2020). Regarding the complete study: Collaborator samples came from the United States, Italy and Spain and covered acute and convalescent phases of COVID-19. The prospective study material was composed of cDNA or gDNA derived from T cells, B-cell-depleted T cells, or PBMCs. Deeply sampled blood TCRbeta repertoires from subjects exposed to, actively infected with, or recovered from COVID-19 were included in the dataset. The repertoires were released in a freely available public database intended as a resource for research on the immune response to SARS-CoV-2. The samples were drawn from the first 160 participants of the ongoing ImmuneRACE study and from more than 1,000 subjects provided by 6 global collaborators. The sample metadata nearly always contained a de-identified subject ID, COVID-19 status, age in years and sex. Where available, HLA class I and class II types were obtained from metadata supplied by the sample provider rather than from assay-based typing. What the authors observed across the whole study: How much clinical and demographic metadata was included differed by source and by participant, and the metadata was provided uncurated.

TCRbeta CDR3 regions were amplified from genomic DNA using the immunoSEQ Assay, a bias-controlled multiplex PCR. The published analysis was carried out like this. Within the assay, amplification of reference gene primers was used to estimate how many nucleated cells each sample contained. Sequence reads were collapsed and filtered to measure the absolute abundance of every unique TCRbeta CDR3 rearrangement. For each sample, productive Simpson clonality was calculated as the square root of Simpson's diversity index across productive rearrangements. The source is immuneACCESS, and TCRdb retained only in-frame sequences with V and J called. Part of the clones is not carried over; for the studies checked, unresolved V genes explain less than half of this, and the remainder is unexplained. V and J calls and clone size are as listed in that table; D and trimming were resolved from the DNA. The sample data list roughly 56,000 clones, and more than 85% of these were observed just once. Under 5.5% of the sample is taken by the ten largest.

The CDR1 and CDR2 encoded by the germline V gene are MDHEN and SYDVKM. The CDR3 covers 15 residues, taking in both the cysteine and the phenylalanine. The sequence is cut down to CDR3 DNA, 45 bases in frame from base 1. The junction shows trimming of 1 base on V and 3 bases on J, plus 12 bases between the germline ends. Material for sequencing was peripheral blood. This clonotype was sampled from a man between 50 and 59 years old with active COVID-19. Here the chain combines TRBV28 and TRBJ2-5, and perhaps TRBD2 as D gene, on 6 matching bases. The bases read TGTGCCAGCAGTTTATTGGAGGGAAGGGAAGAGACCCAGTACTTC. Translation gives CASSLLEGREETQYF.